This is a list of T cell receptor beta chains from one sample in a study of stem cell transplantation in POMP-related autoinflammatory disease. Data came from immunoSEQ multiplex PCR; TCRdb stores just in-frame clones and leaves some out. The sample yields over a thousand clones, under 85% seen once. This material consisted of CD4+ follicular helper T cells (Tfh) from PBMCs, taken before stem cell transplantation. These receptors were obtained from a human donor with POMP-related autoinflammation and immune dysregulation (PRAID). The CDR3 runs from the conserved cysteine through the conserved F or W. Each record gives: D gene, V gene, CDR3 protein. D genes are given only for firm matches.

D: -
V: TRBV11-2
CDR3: CASSLTPDSGTEAFF

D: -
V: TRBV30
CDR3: CAWNIHGWLYNEQFF

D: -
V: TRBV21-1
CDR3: CASSKKEQGTGELFF

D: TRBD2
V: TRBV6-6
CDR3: CASSRLAPRTDTQYF

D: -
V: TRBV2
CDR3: CASSERDTGPGANVLTF

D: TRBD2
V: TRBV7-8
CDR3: CASSLDAGGAGSYEQYF

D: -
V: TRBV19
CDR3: CASSIRGIDTEAFF

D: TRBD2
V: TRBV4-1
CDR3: CASSPSSGVPYEQYF

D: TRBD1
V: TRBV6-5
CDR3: CASSPGDSYGYTF

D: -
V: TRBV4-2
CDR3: CASSPSTGRTTNEKLFF

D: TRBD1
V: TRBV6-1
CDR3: CASSESGTGGRNTIYF

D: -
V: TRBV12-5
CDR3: CASGLYAGELFF

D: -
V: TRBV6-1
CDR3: CASSDTRGSTEAFF

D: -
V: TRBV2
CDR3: CASNRATNEKLFF

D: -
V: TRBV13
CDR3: CASSLGPEAGRQPQHF

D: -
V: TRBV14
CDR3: CASSQDPGSYNEQFF

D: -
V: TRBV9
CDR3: CASATGTSNQPQHF

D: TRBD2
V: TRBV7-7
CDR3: CASSLRGGNEQFF

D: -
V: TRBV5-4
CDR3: CASSRTATNEKLFF

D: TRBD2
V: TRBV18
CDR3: CASSPTGGLYNEQFF

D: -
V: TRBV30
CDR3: CACRTGGVIGTEAFF

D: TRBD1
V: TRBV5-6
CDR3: CASSLGQDYGYTF

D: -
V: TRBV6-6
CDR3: CASSRHLNTEAFF

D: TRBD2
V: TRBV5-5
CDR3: CASSLRLVTSGIGTDTQYF

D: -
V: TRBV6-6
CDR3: CASSSPGNEQFF

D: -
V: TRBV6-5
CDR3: CASSAGTPHTEAFF

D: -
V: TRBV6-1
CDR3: CASSGTYNEKLFF

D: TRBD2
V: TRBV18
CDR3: CASSPEIAGGLLDTQYF

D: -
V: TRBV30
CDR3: CAWGGGGNTIYF

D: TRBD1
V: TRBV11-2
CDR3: CASSLGSRGLSDTIYF

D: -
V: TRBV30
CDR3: CAWSVRFNYEQYF

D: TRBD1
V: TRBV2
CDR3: CASSRQGLGEPQHF

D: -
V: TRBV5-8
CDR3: CASSLSGVSGNTIYF

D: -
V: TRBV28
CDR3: CASSLRGERTPSTDTQYF

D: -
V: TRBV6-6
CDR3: CASSYSQGQGYTF

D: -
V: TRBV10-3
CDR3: CAISESRFPGTGELFF

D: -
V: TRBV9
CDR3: CASSVGLALQETQYF

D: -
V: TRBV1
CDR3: CTSSQDGPFGLAEYQETQYF

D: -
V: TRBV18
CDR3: CASSPRSGNTIYF

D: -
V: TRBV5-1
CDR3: CASSLTSSYNEQFF

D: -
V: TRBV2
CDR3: CASSPSGSGGPYGYTF

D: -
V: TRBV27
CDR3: CASIYTQGFSPLHF

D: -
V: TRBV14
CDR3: CASSQRSRDGTGYTF

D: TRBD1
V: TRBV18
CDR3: CASSPTPGGFSYEQYF

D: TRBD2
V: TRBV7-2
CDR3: CASSLGTSGSYEQYF

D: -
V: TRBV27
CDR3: CASSSLAEETQYF

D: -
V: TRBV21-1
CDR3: CASSGGQGVLISGANVLTF